These T cell receptor beta chains were read from a single sample in a study of identical twins. TCRdb ran MiXCR on the 5' RACE reads and lists one entry per CDR3 protein. Among about 240,000 distinct CDR3 sequences listed, roughly 10% were seen once. The sample taken for sequencing was memory T cells sorted from blood. Receptor source: a man in his forties or fifties in good health. Each CDR3 is given with its conserved first and last residue. Fields, in order: clone size, J gene, V gene, D gene, CDR3 DNA, CDR3 protein. A D gene is named only where the DNA matches it firmly. Rows give clone size only sometimes, using once, few, many, or a class for an expanded clone.

size: few; J: TRBJ2-6; V: TRBV20-1; D: TRBD2; DNA: TGCAGTGCTAGGGAGAGCGGGAAAGGGTCTGGGGCCAACGTCCTGACTTTC; CDR3: CSARESGKGSGANVLTF
size: few; J: TRBJ2-3; V: TRBV6-5; D: TRBD1; DNA: TGTGCCAGCAGTTACGGACAGGGAGTCGCAGATACGCAGTATTTT; CDR3: CASSYGQGVADTQYF
size: .; J: TRBJ2-1; V: TRBV15; D: .; DNA: TGTGCCACCAGCAGTGGCGGTACCGACCACTACAATGAGCAGTTCTTC; CDR3: CATSSGGTDHYNEQFF
size: .; J: TRBJ2-1; V: TRBV7-3; D: .; DNA: TGTGCCAGCAGCCCGACAGTTAACAATGAGCAGTTCTTC; CDR3: CASSPTVNNEQFF
size: many; J: TRBJ1-1; V: TRBV12-3/TRBV12-4; D: .; DNA: TGTGCCAGCAGCAGCACCCAGAACACTGAAGCTTTCTTT; CDR3: CASSSTQNTEAFF
size: few; J: TRBJ1-1; V: TRBV9; D: .; DNA: TGTGCCAGCAGCGTAGATGTGGCCACTGAAGCTTTCTTT; CDR3: CASSVDVATEAFF
size: few; J: TRBJ1-1; V: TRBV3-1; D: TRBD1; DNA: TGTGCCAGCAGGGCGCGGGACAGCAACACTGAAGCTTTCTTT; CDR3: CASRARDSNTEAFF
size: few; J: TRBJ2-5; V: TRBV5-1; D: .; DNA: TGCGCCAGCACCCTGGACAGCACCCAAGAGACCCAGTACTTC; CDR3: CASTLDSTQETQYF
size: many; J: TRBJ2-4; V: TRBV11-2; D: .; DNA: TGTGCCAGCAGCTCGCCCCCGGGACGGCGAGCCTTTGCCAAAAACATTCAGTACTTC; CDR3: CASSSPPGRRAFAKNIQYF
size: many; J: TRBJ2-5; V: TRBV29-1; D: TRBD1; DNA: TGCAGCGTTGAGTTACAGGGGGCGTACCAAGAGACCCAGTACTTC; CDR3: CSVELQGAYQETQYF
size: few; J: TRBJ1-4; V: TRBV7-2; D: .; DNA: TGTGCCAGCAGCTTAGCGGCGGGACCAAATGAAAAACTGTTTTTT; CDR3: CASSLAAGPNEKLFF
size: few; J: TRBJ2-5; V: TRBV6-5; D: .; DNA: TGTGCCAGCAGTTACTCTGTGGGCAGACAAGAGACCCAGTACTTC; CDR3: CASSYSVGRQETQYF
size: many; J: TRBJ2-1; V: TRBV5-1; D: TRBD2; DNA: TGCGCCAGCAGCCCCCGACTAGCGGGAGGAAACAATGAGCAGTTCTTC; CDR3: CASSPRLAGGNNEQFF
size: few; J: TRBJ2-3; V: TRBV20-1; D: .; DNA: TGCAGTGCTAGAGGCAGCCTAGCGTCCACAGATACGCAGTATTTT; CDR3: CSARGSLASTDTQYF
size: .; J: TRBJ1-2; V: TRBV29-1; D: .; DNA: TGCAGCGTTAACTCTGGGGCCAGGGCCAAAAGTGGCTACACCTTC; CDR3: CSVNSGARAKSGYTF
size: .; J: TRBJ2-3; V: TRBV30; D: TRBD2; DNA: TGTGCCTGGAGTCTACCACTAGCGGGAGGCTATACGCAGTATTTT; CDR3: CAWSLPLAGGYTQYF
size: many; J: TRBJ2-2; V: TRBV5-1; D: .; DNA: TGCGCCAGCAGCTTGGCCTATGGGGGCACGAACACCGGGGAGCTGTTTTTT; CDR3: CASSLAYGGTNTGELFF
size: many; J: TRBJ2-1; V: TRBV5-6; D: .; DNA: TGTGCCAGCAGCTTCAGGCTAGCGAAACCCAATGAGCAGTTCTTC; CDR3: CASSFRLAKPNEQFF
size: few; J: TRBJ1-5; V: TRBV7-2; D: .; DNA: TGTGCCAGCAGCTTAGGGGAGCGTCAGCCCCAGCATTTT; CDR3: CASSLGERQPQHF
size: .; J: TRBJ2-6; V: TRBV19; D: TRBD1; DNA: TGTGCCAGTACCCCACAGGGGGATCTTTCTGGGGCCAACGTCCTGACTTTC; CDR3: CASTPQGDLSGANVLTF
size: few; J: TRBJ2-4; V: TRBV7-3; D: TRBD1; DNA: TGTGCCAGCAGCCCGCCTTGGGACAGGGGGAGACCCAAAAACATTCAGTACTTC; CDR3: CASSPPWDRGRPKNIQYF
size: few; J: TRBJ2-3; V: TRBV20-1; D: TRBD1; DNA: TGCAGTGCTAGTTATCCCCGGGACAGAGAGCAGTATTTT; CDR3: CSASYPRDREQYF
size: .; J: TRBJ2-7; V: TRBV20-1; D: TRBD1; DNA: TGCAGTGCTTACAGGGGAATGGGGAAGCAGTACTTC; CDR3: CSAYRGMGKQYF
size: .; J: TRBJ2-6; V: TRBV30; D: TRBD1; DNA: TGTGCTTGGACCGGGACAGACTCTGGGGCCAACGTCCTGACTTTC; CDR3: CAWTGTDSGANVLTF
size: .; J: TRBJ2-1; V: TRBV20-1; D: .; DNA: TGCAGTGCTAGAGATAACTACCACAATGAGCAGTTCTTC; CDR3: CSARDNYHNEQFF
size: many; J: TRBJ2-1; V: TRBV6-2/TRBV6-3; D: TRBD2; DNA: TGTGCCAGCAGTCTGGGGACTAGCGGACGCTACAATGAGCAGTTCTTC; CDR3: CASSLGTSGRYNEQFF
size: few; J: TRBJ2-2; V: TRBV12-3/TRBV12-4; D: .; DNA: TGTGCCAGCAGTGCTCCGGGACCACTACCCGGGGAGCTGTTTTTT; CDR3: CASSAPGPLPGELFF
size: many; J: TRBJ1-6; V: TRBV12-3/TRBV12-4; D: .; DNA: TGTGCCAGCAGCCGGGAACTTGGGAATTCACCCCTCCACTTT; CDR3: CASSRELGNSPLHF
size: many; J: TRBJ1-5; V: TRBV5-1; D: .; DNA: TGCGCCAGCAGCTTGGCTGGGGGCGATAGCAATCAGCCCCAGCATTTT; CDR3: CASSLAGGDSNQPQHF
size: .; J: TRBJ1-1; V: TRBV5-1; D: TRBD1; DNA: TGCGCCAGCAGCCCACAGGGGCTTAACGCTGAAGCTTTCTTT; CDR3: CASSPQGLNAEAFF
size: few; J: TRBJ1-5; V: TRBV10-3; D: TRBD1; DNA: TGTGCCATCAGTGAGTCGGACAGGGGGAGGCAGCCCCAGCATTTT; CDR3: CAISESDRGRQPQHF
size: .; J: TRBJ1-5; V: TRBV6-1; D: .; DNA: TGTGCCAGTGGAGAGGGTTATAGCAATCAGCCCCAGCATTTT; CDR3: CASGEGYSNQPQHF
size: .; J: TRBJ1-5; V: TRBV10-3; D: .; DNA: TGTGCCACGGGACACGGTAATCAGCCCCAGCATTTT; CDR3: CATGHGNQPQHF
size: .; J: TRBJ2-4; V: TRBV7-2; D: TRBD2; DNA: TGTGCCAGCAGCTCCTTCGAGCGGGGGACTCCCAAAAACATTCAGTACTTC; CDR3: CASSSFERGTPKNIQYF
size: .; J: TRBJ1-2; V: TRBV6-6; D: .; DNA: TGTGCCAGCAGTTACTCAGAGGGGAGGACTTTC; CDR3: CASSYSEGRTF
size: few; J: TRBJ2-7; V: TRBV7-8; D: .; DNA: TGTGCCAGCAGCTTAGGGACTCCCCGAGAGCAGTACTTC; CDR3: CASSLGTPREQYF
size: .; J: TRBJ1-1; V: TRBV4-2; D: .; DNA: TGTGCCAGCAGAGTTGCAGGGAACACTGAAGCTTTCTTT; CDR3: CASRVAGNTEAFF
size: many; J: TRBJ1-2; V: TRBV5-1; D: .; DNA: TGCGCCAGCAGCCAAACTACAGGGAACTATGGCTACACCTTC; CDR3: CASSQTTGNYGYTF
size: many; J: TRBJ2-1; V: TRBV20-1; D: TRBD2; DNA: TGCAGTGCACCGAATGTCCTAGCGGCCTACAATGAGCAGTTCTTC; CDR3: CSAPNVLAAYNEQFF
size: many; J: TRBJ2-1; V: TRBV7-8; D: TRBD2; DNA: TGTGCCAGCAGCCAATTAGCGGGAGCGCACAATGAGCAGTTCTTC; CDR3: CASSQLAGAHNEQFF
size: .; J: TRBJ2-2; V: TRBV20-1; D: TRBD2; DNA: TGCAGTGCTCCCCGGGCTAGCGGGCGGGGGGGGGAGCTGTTTTTT; CDR3: CSAPRASGRGGELFF
size: many; J: TRBJ1-2; V: TRBV6-1; D: .; DNA: TGTGCCAGCAGGGCCGGGACAAGCTATGGCTACACCTTC; CDR3: CASRAGTSYGYTF
size: .; J: TRBJ1-5; V: TRBV20-1; D: .; DNA: TGCAGTGCTGTGGAAGGGGCTGGCAATCAGCCCCAGCATTTT; CDR3: CSAVEGAGNQPQHF
size: .; J: TRBJ1-4; V: TRBV5-1; D: .; DNA: TGCGCCAGCAGATGGGACCCCACTAATGAAAAACTGTTTTTT; CDR3: CASRWDPTNEKLFF
size: few; J: TRBJ2-3; V: TRBV4-2; D: TRBD2; DNA: TGTGCCAGCAGCCCCTCCGGAGCGGGGGCTAGCACAGATACGCAGTATTTT; CDR3: CASSPSGAGASTDTQYF
size: .; J: TRBJ1-5; V: TRBV28; D: .; DNA: TGTGCCAGCAGCATCATAACAGGGAATAGCAATCAGCCCCAGCATTTT; CDR3: CASSIITGNSNQPQHF
size: .; J: TRBJ1-2; V: TRBV6-1; D: TRBD1; DNA: TGTGCCAGCAGTCGTGGGACAGCGAATAACTATGGCTACACCTTC; CDR3: CASSRGTANNYGYTF
size: .; J: TRBJ1-1; V: TRBV5-1; D: .; DNA: TGCGCCAGCAGCGAAGGACAGACTGAAGCTTTCTTT; CDR3: CASSEGQTEAFF
size: many; J: TRBJ2-2; V: TRBV3-1; D: TRBD2; DNA: TGTGCCAGCACGGAACTAGCGAGGGCCGGGGAGCTGTTTTTT; CDR3: CASTELARAGELFF
size: .; J: TRBJ2-1; V: TRBV7-2; D: .; DNA: TGTGCCAGCAGCCCTATAATCTACAATGAGCAGTTCTTC; CDR3: CASSPIIYNEQFF
size: .; J: TRBJ2-5; V: TRBV19; D: .; DNA: TGTGCCAGTAGTATATCGGACCGGACCCAGTACTTC; CDR3: CASSISDRTQYF
size: many; J: TRBJ2-7; V: TRBV5-1; D: .; DNA: TGCGCCAGCAGCCTCGGAGGTGGGACCCTCGAGCAGTACTTC; CDR3: CASSLGGGTLEQYF
size: many; J: TRBJ2-3; V: TRBV29-1; D: .; DNA: TGCAGCGTTGAAGTTCGTTCGCCCTCCCCTCGCGGGGTGAAAGATACGCAGTATTTT; CDR3: CSVEVRSPSPRGVKDTQYF